This entry lists 15 T cell receptor beta chains sequenced from one sample in a study of blood T cell repertoires in COVID-19. Repertoires were generated with immunoSEQ multiplex PCR, while TCRdb's copy carries only in-frame clones and drops some. The table includes roughly 80,000 clones, roughly four fifths detected once. The sample was peripheral blood. These receptors originate from a human donor in a cohort sampled during active COVID-19.

This chain connects TRBV6-5 to TRBJ1-1, with 8 bases fitting TRBD1. The length of the CDR3 is 12 residues. Germline loops: CDR1 MNHEY, CDR2 SVGAGI. V trimming: 5 bases; J trimming: 12 bases; junction bases outside the gene matches: 8. The CDR3 spells CASSLNQGATFF. DNA of the CDR3: TGTGCCAGCAGTCTTAACCAGGGGGCAACTTTCTTT.

This rearrangement joins TRBV13 to TRBJ1-3; 8 nucleotides agree with TRBD1. The V gene end was trimmed by 5 bases and the J gene end by 0 bases; junction bases not matched to a gene: 6. The germline V gene encodes CDR1 PRHDT and CDR2 FYEKMQ (reference sequence). This CDR3 has 16 amino acids. CDR3 in DNA: TGTGCCAGCAGCCTTCGACAGGGGCCCTCTGGAAACACCATATATTTT. This gives the protein CASSLRQGPSGNTIYF.

This chain links TRBV5-1 with TRBJ2-1; the match to TRBD2 covers 7 bases. This CDR3 has 14 amino acids. After removal of 6 bases from V and 3 bases from J, the junction contained 6 bases not matched to a gene. Germline V gene sequence: CDR1 SGHRS, CDR2 YFSETQ. The CDR3 spells CASTRGEVYNEQFF. CDR3 in DNA: TGCGCCAGCACCCGGGGGGAGGTCTACAATGAGCAGTTCTTC. The full variable domain, in which reference TRBV5-1 and TRBJ2-1 provide the parts outside the CDR3, is KAGVTQTPRYLIKTRGQQVTLSCSPISGHRSVSWYQQTPGQGLQFLFEYFSETQRNKGNFPGRFSGRQFSNSRSEMNVSTLELGDSALYLCASTRGEVYNEQFFGPGTRLTVL.

CDR3 protein: CASSVVSNYGYTF. The CDR3 DNA reads as TGTGCCAGCAGCGTAGTCAGTAACTATGGCTACACCTTC. The rearrangement uses TRBV9 and TRBJ1-2; no firm D call. In germline, CDR1 is SGDLS, CDR2 YYNGEE. This CDR3 contains 13 residues. Trimming cost V 0 bases and J 1 base, with 4 bases left between them.

This clone came up once. The chain recombines TRBV7-3 with TRBJ2-3; D may be TRBD2 (5 bases). The CDR3 has 15 residues. The germline gives CDR1 SGHTA, CDR2 FQGTGA. V gave up 1 base and J gave up 5 bases, with 13 bases separating them. The CDR3 coding sequence is TGTGCCAGCAGCTTAAGTCCCGAACTAGTAGATACGCAGTATTTT. Amino acid sequence: CASSLSPELVDTQYF.

The J gene is TRBJ1-4, the V gene TRBV18; 9 bases are shared with TRBD1. Trimming at V came to 3 bases and at J to 8 bases, leaving 4 bases not matched to a gene. The CDR3 is 14 amino acids. Germline CDR1 and CDR2: KGHSH and LQKENI. CDR3 DNA sequence: TGTGCCAGCTCACCCAGACAGGGGGAAGAAAAACTGTTTTTT. Translated, it gives CASSPRQGEEKLFF. The entire variable domain, with the rest obtained from reference TRBV18 and TRBJ1-4, is as follows: NAGVMQNPRHLVRRRGQEARLRCSPMKGHSHVYWYRQLPEEGLKFMVYLQKENIIDESGMPKERFSAEFPKEGPSILRIQQVVRGDSAAYFCASSPRQGEEKLFFGSGTQLSVL.

By sample fraction, this clone is medium-sized (0.01 to 0.1%). J is TRBJ1-3 and V is TRBV20-1, with unresolved D. Germline-derived CDR1 and CDR2 are DFQATT and SNEGSKA (reference sequence). Trimming took 6 bases from V and 4 from J, leaving 7 bases between them. There are 11 residues in the CDR3. The CDR3 DNA follows: TGCAGTGCCGGGTCCGGAAACACCATATATTTT. It specifies CSAGSGNTIYF.

The chain combines TRBV10-1 with TRBJ2-7, with 7 bases matching TRBD1. CDR1 and CDR2 (germline): WNHNN, SYGVQD (reference sequence). V shed 7 bases and J 2 bases; nucleotides not matched to a gene: 5. The CDR3 is 13 residues long. CDR3 DNA: TGCGCCAGCACCCGACAGGGAACCTACGAGCAGTACTTC. It is translated as CASTRQGTYEQYF.

This clone has at least ten counts. This chain connects TRBV19 to TRBJ2-7; 11 bases line up with TRBD1. The CDR3 runs to 16 residues. V was pared by 5 bases and J by 0 bases, with 6 bases of the junction left unmatched. The germline V gene encodes CDR1 LNHDA and CDR2 SQIVND (reference sequence). The DNA of the CDR3 is TGTGCCAGTAGTTCCCGCGGACAGGGGGCCTCCTACGAGCAGTACTTC. Encoded protein: CASSSRGQGASYEQYF.

The gene calls are TRBV2 and TRBJ1-1, with D maybe TRBD1 (5 bases). In germline, CDR1 is SNHLY, CDR2 FYNNEI. Trimming removed 6 bases from V and 1 base from J, with 15 bases in between. CDR3 size: 15 residues. The CDR3 DNA reads TGTGCCAGCAGGGTACAACCGACAGCGAACACTGAAGCTTTCTTT. Protein sequence: CASRVQPTANTEAFF.

This chain links TRBV5-1 with TRBJ2-1; 7 nucleotides line up with TRBD1. Germline CDR1 SGHRS, CDR2 YFSETQ. CDR3 length: 15 amino acids. V shed 0 bases and J 6 bases; nucleotides not matched to a gene: 6. For the CDR3, the DNA is TGCGCCAGCAGCTTGGCCGGGACAGCTATCAATGAGCAGTTCTTC. Translating it yields CASSLAGTAINEQFF.

This clone was seen only once. CDR3 protein: CSASAGQEYEQYF. The CDR3 DNA is TGCAGTGCTAGTGCCGGACAGGAATACGAGCAGTACTTC. The chain combines TRBV20-1 with TRBJ2-7, with 7 bases fitting TRBD1. The CDR3 covers 13 residues. Looked up from germline, CDR1 is DFQATT and CDR2 is SNEGSKA (reference sequence). V shed 3 bases and J 4 bases; nucleotides not matched to a gene: 6.

V gene TRBV19 combines with J gene TRBJ2-1; D unresolved. Germline values: CDR1 LNHDA, CDR2 SQIVND (reference sequence). Trimming shortened V by 2 bases and J by 15 bases, and 20 bases separated the two germline ends. The CDR3 spans 14 residues. CDR3: CASSIPLAGADTFF. For the CDR3, the DNA is TGTGCCAGTAGTATACCCCTGGCAGGCGCCGACACGTTCTTC.

This clone was recorded at least ten times. CDR3 nucleotide sequence: TGTGCCAGCAAGGGGAGGAGCACTGAAGCTTTCTTT. Its translation: CASKGRSTEAFF. The chain couples TRBV19 to TRBJ1-1, with D possibly matching TRBD1 (5 bases). Trimming pared 9 bases from V and 4 bases from J, leaving 12 bases between. CDR1 and CDR2 from the germline V gene are LNHDA and SQIVND (reference sequence). The CDR3 extends over 12 amino acids.

The genes are TRBV5-1 and TRBJ2-3, with TRBD1 identical over 10 bases. The germline CDR1 and CDR2 sequences are SGHRS and YFSETQ. This CDR3 has 15 amino acids. Unmatched junction bases numbered 7, after V lost 7 bases and J lost 2 bases. The CDR3 DNA sequence: TGCGCCAGCTGCAGACAGGGGGCTTACACAGATACGCAGTATTTT. Translation gives CASCRQGAYTDTQYF.